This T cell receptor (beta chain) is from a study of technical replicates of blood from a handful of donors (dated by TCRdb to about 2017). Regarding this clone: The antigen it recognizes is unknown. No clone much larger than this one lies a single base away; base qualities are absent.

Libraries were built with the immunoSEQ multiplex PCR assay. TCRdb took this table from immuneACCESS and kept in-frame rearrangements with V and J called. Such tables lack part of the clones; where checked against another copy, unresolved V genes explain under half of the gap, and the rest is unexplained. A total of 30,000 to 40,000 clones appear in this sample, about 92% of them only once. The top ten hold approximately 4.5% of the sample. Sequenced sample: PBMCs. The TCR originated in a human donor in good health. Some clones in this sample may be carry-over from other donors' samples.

The CDR3 protein: CASSRTGQLYNEQFF. The nucleotide sequence reads TGTGCCAGCAGCCGTACGGGACAGCTTTACAATGAGCAGTTCTTC. This chain joins TRBV13 to TRBJ2-1; TRBD1 aligns with 7 central bases. The CDR3 contains 15 residues, cysteine and phenylalanine counted. The DNA shown is the 45-base CDR3, in frame from base 1. The junction shows trimming of 5 bases on V and 4 bases on J, and the gene matches do not reach 8 bases of it. The germline V gene (reference sequence) yields PRHDT for CDR1 and FYEKMQ for CDR2.